These 18 T cell receptor beta chains originate from one sample sequenced in a study of cytomegalovirus exposure and HLA in healthy donors. Profiling relied on immunoSEQ multiplex PCR, and the TCRdb table lists in-frame clones only, not all of them. The sample carries approximately 300,000 clones, just over 85% recorded once. Sequenced: PBMCs. These receptors were taken from a woman under 30 in good health and CMV-seronegative.

The chain couples TRBV5-1 to TRBJ2-2; D is ambiguous. V lost 5 bases and J 4 bases, leaving 12 bases between the germline ends. Germline V gene sequence: CDR1 SGHRS, CDR2 YFSETQ. The CDR3 has 14 residues. CDR3 DNA: TGCGCCAGCAGTGGCCAGGCGCGCACCGGGGAGCTGTTTTTT. Translated, it gives CASSGQARTGELFF.

The rearrangement links TRBV7-2 to TRBJ2-1; TRBD1 matches at 7 bases. CDR3 length: 13 amino acids. The ends lost 2 bases at V and 8 bases at J; junction bases unmatched: 3. The germline CDR1 and CDR2 sequences are SGHTA and FQGNSA. The CDR3 here is CASSLPGGDEQFF. CDR3 nucleotide sequence: TGTGCCAGCAGCTTACCAGGGGGTGATGAGCAGTTCTTC.

The chain joins TRBV13 to TRBJ2-4, with 8 positions matching TRBD1. CDR1 and CDR2 (germline): PRHDT, FYEKMQ (reference sequence). CDR3 length: 14 residues. Trimming removed 8 bases from V and 6 bases from J; junction bases left unmatched: 9. The CDR3 bases are TGTGCCAGCTTGAGACAGGGGAGCGGAAACATTCAGTACTTC. Its translation is CASLRQGSGNIQYF.

The chain combines TRBV28 with TRBJ1-4, with D possibly matching TRBD1 (5 bases). The ends were cut back, 7 bases at V and 7 bases at J, with 16 bases in the middle. Per germline, CDR1 MDHEN and CDR2 SYDVKM. The CDR3 length is 14 residues. CDR3 in DNA: TGTGCCAGCACCCTAGTGGGGCGCGGTGAAAAACTGTTTTTT. As protein: CASTLVGRGEKLFF. Variable domain in full (rest from reference TRBV28 and TRBJ1-4): DVKVTQSSRYLVKRTGEKVFLECVQDMDHENMFWYRQDPGLGLRLIYFSYDVKMKEKGDIPEGYSVSREKKERFSLILESASTNQTSMYLCASTLVGRGEKLFFGSGTQLSVL.

V usage is TRBV4-3 and J usage is TRBJ2-6; the match to TRBD1 covers 11 bases. Germline V gives CDR1 LGHNA, CDR2 YSLEER. V dropped 1 base and J dropped 0; count of bases not matched to a gene: 2. CDR3 length: 18 residues. The CDR3 here is CASSQAGTGGSGANVLTF. DNA for the CDR3: TGCGCCAGCAGCCAAGCCGGGACAGGGGGCTCTGGGGCCAACGTCCTGACTTTC.

This clone was recorded only once. The J gene is TRBJ2-1, the V gene TRBV6-6; 7 bases align to TRBD2. J lost 4 bases, V lost 0 bases, and 6 bases had no gene match. Looked up from germline, CDR1 is MNHNY and CDR2 is SVGAGI (reference sequence). CDR3 length: 16 amino acids. CDR3 region: CASSYSGLAEYNEQFF. Here the CDR3 DNA reads TGTGCCAGCAGTTACTCCGGGCTAGCGGAATACAATGAGCAGTTCTTC.

The chain links TRBV5-6 to TRBJ1-3; D call uncertain. Germline values: CDR1 SGHDT, CDR2 YYEEEE. V shed 0 bases and J shed 0 bases, with 7 bases lying between them. The CDR3 consists of 15 residues. CDR3 bases: TGTGCCAGCAGCTTGGGAGGGAACTCTGGAAACACCATATATTTT. This translates into CASSLGGNSGNTIYF.

This clone came up many times. The chain carries TRBV5-4 and TRBJ2-7; a weak D match, TRBD2 (5 bases). Trimming took 4 bases from V and 2 from J, leaving 16 bases between them. Germline-derived CDR1 and CDR2 are SGHNT and YYREEE (reference sequence). The CDR3 loop spans 15 amino acids. CDR3 coding DNA: TGTGCCAGCAGCGACCCGGACGCGAGGGCCTACGAGCAGTACTTC. Translating gives CASSDPDARAYEQYF.

This rearrangement joins TRBV27 to TRBJ2-3; TRBD1 agrees at 11 bases. The CDR3 sequence is 16 residues long. Germline assignment: CDR1 MNHEY and CDR2 SMNVEV (reference sequence). Trimming removed 5 bases from V and 2 bases from J; junction bases left unmatched: 6. DNA for the CDR3: TGTGCCAGCAGTCCCGGGACAGGGGGGACCACAGATACGCAGTATTTT. Translation: CASSPGTGGTTDTQYF.

The chain uses TRBV7-8 and TRBJ2-5; no firm D call. V was trimmed by 0 bases and J by 5 bases, leaving 13 bases between them. CDR3 length: 15 amino acids. Germline V lookup: CDR1 SGHVS, CDR2 FQNEAQ. CDR3 in amino acids: CASSLAPDSGETQYF. In DNA form, the CDR3 reads TGTGCCAGCAGCTTAGCCCCTGACTCCGGGGAGACCCAGTACTTC.

The chain couples TRBV7-9 to TRBJ2-7, with D uncertain. In germline, CDR1 is SEHNR, CDR2 FQNEAQ (reference sequence). This CDR3 has 14 amino acids. Between the trimmed V and J ends, which lost 2 bases and 4 bases, there was a span of 12 bases. The CDR3 region is CASSLLGSTYEQYF. In nucleotides, the CDR3 is TGTGCCAGCAGCTTACTCGGTAGTACGTACGAGCAGTACTTC.

The chain employs TRBV18 and TRBJ2-7; 10 bases are a match to TRBD2. V gave up 6 bases and J gave up 2 bases; unmatched junction bases: 7. From germline, CDR1 is KGHSH and CDR2 LQKENI. The CDR3 covers 15 residues. CDR3 bases: TGTGCCAGCTCCGCTGGACTAGCGGTAACCTACGAGCAGTACTTC. Its translation: CASSAGLAVTYEQYF.

The V and J genes are TRBV19 and TRBJ1-2; no reliable D call. The CDR3 is made up of 14 amino acids. V lost 6 bases, J lost 0 bases, and 11 bases lay in between. Germline V gives CDR1 LNHDA, CDR2 SQIVND (reference sequence). The CDR3 loop is CASRRTETNYGYTF. The CDR3 DNA reads TGTGCCAGTAGGCGAACAGAAACTAACTATGGCTACACCTTC. The variable domain in full, completed from reference TRBV19 and TRBJ1-2, reads DGGITQSPKYLFRKEGQNVTLSCEQNLNHDAMYWYRQDPGQGLRLIYYSQIVNDFQKGDIAEGYSVSREKKESFPLTVTSAQKNPTAFYLCASRRTETNYGYTFGSGTRLTVV.

The rearrangement uses TRBV14 and TRBJ2-3; the match to TRBD2 covers 7 bases. CDR1 is SGHDN and CDR2 is FVKESK in the germline V gene. The J segment lost 6 bases and the V segment lost 1 base, leaving 7 bases of the junction unmatched. The CDR3 is 15 amino acids. The DNA for the CDR3 is TGTGCCAGCAGCCAAGCGGGACTACTACAGGATACGCAGTATTTT. Encoded protein: CASSQAGLLQDTQYF.

The rearrangement links TRBV2 to TRBJ2-3; 8 nucleotides agree with TRBD2. The CDR3 consists of 13 residues. V dropped 4 bases and J dropped 10; count of bases not matched to a gene: 7. Germline V gene sequence: CDR1 SNHLY, CDR2 FYNNEI. The CDR3 nucleotides read TGTGCCAGCAGTGCTGCTTCGGGGGGGGCGCAGTATTTT. This codes for CASSAASGGAQYF. Full variable domain (rest looked up from reference TRBV2 and TRBJ2-3): EPEVTQTPSHQVTQMGQEVILRCVPISNHLYFYWYRQILGQKVEFLVSFYNNEISEKSEIFDDQFSVERPDGSNFTLKIRSTKLEDSAMYFCASSAASGGAQYFGPGTRLTVL.

The chain recombines TRBV5-6 with TRBJ1-2; no firm D call. There are 15 residues in the CDR3. Germline V gives CDR1 SGHDT, CDR2 YYEEEE. Trimming stripped 4 bases from V and 5 bases from J, with 18 bases between. The CDR3 loop reads CASSPGGILGYGYTF. CDR3 in DNA: TGTGCCAGCAGCCCCGGAGGGATTTTGGGATATGGCTACACCTTC.

J is TRBJ2-7 and V is TRBV10-3, with TRBD1 matching over 9 bases. The V gene end was trimmed by 6 bases and the J gene end by 4 bases; junction bases not matched to a gene: 7. The CDR3 is 14 residues long. Looked up from germline, CDR1 is ENHRY and CDR2 is SYGVKD. The CDR3 here is CAISAIGQGYEQYF. The CDR3 DNA is TGTGCCATCAGCGCGATTGGACAGGGGTACGAGCAGTACTTC.

The J gene is TRBJ1-5, the V gene TRBV5-6, with 8 bases aligning to TRBD1. The CDR3 covers 15 residues. Germline loops: CDR1 SGHDT, CDR2 YYEEEE. Unmatched junction bases numbered 4, after V lost 3 bases and J lost 2 bases. In DNA, the CDR3 is TGTGCCAGCAGCTCCCGGGACAGGCGCAATCAGCCCCAGCATTTT. This translates into CASSSRDRRNQPQHF.